Reported below is one T cell receptor (beta chain). Its antigen remains unidentified. The PCR was carried out with 60 Vbeta primers and 13 Jbeta primers. Generated by immunoSEQ multiplex PCR, the TCRdb table keeps only in-frame clones and is missing some. The data show about 180,000 clones, about 80% seen once. These data come from a study of cytomegalovirus exposure and HLA in healthy donors. Regarding the study as a whole: The investigators catalogued some 160 TCR beta chains as cytomegalovirus-associated. A highly shared variant cluster was judged a likely technical artifact. Among the most significant clusters, several appeared linked to common viral pathogens in a later analysis. With high specificity and sensitivity, the classifier reportedly diagnosed cytomegalovirus status.

Germline loops: CDR1 SNHLY, CDR2 FYNNEI. Trimming cost V 5 bases and J 4 bases, with 9 bases left between them. This CDR3 has 13 amino acids. The gene calls are TRBV2 and TRBJ2-1; D remains ambiguous. This sequence originates from a woman aged 25 to 39 in good health and CMV-seronegative. Sequences were obtained from PBMCs. The CDR3 loop reads CASSPDTYNEQFF. CDR3 nucleotides: TGTGCCAGCAGTCCCGACACTTACAATGAGCAGTTCTTC.